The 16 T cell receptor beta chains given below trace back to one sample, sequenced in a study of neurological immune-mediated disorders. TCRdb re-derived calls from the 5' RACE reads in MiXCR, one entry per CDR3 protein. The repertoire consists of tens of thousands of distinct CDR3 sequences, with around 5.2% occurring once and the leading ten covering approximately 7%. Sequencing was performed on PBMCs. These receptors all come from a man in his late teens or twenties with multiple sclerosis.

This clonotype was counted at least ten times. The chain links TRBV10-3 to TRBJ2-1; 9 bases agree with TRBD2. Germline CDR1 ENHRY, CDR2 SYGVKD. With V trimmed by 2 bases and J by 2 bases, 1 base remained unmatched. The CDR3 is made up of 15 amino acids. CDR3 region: CAISERLAAYNEQFF. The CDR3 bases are TGTGCCATCAGTGAGAGACTAGCGGCCTACAATGAGCAGTTCTTC.

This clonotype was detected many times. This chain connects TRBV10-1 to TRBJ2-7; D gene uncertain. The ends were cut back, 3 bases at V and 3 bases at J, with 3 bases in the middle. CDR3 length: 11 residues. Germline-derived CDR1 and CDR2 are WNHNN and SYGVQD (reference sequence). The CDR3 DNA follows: TGCGCCAGCAGTGACGGCTACGAGCAGTACTTC. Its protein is CASSDGYEQYF.

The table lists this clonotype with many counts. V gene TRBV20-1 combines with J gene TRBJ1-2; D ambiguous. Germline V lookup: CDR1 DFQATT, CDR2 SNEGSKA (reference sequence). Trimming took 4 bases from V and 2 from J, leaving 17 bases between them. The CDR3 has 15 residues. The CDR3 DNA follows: TGCAGTGCTACCCCCCTGCCTATAGGGAACTATGGCTACACCTTC. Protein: CSATPLPIGNYGYTF.

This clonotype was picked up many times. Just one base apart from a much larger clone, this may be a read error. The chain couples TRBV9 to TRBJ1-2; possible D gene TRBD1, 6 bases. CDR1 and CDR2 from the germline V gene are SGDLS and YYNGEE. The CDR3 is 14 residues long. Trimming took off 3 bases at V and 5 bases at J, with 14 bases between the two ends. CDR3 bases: TGTGCCAGCAGCGCAGGGGAAAGGTTGTATGGCTACACCTTC. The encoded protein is CASSAGERLYGYTF.

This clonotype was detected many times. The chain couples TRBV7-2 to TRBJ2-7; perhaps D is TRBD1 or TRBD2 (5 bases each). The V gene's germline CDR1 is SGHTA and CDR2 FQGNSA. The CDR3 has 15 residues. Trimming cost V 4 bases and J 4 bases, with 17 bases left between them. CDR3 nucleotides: TGTGCCAGCAGCTCCGTCCGCCAGGGACCTTACGAGCAGTACTTC. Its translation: CASSSVRQGPYEQYF.

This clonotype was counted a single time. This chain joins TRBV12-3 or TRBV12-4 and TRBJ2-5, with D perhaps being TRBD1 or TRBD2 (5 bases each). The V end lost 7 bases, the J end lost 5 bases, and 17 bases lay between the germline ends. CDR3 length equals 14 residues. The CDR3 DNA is TGTGCCAGCATCCCGGGAAAGGGGTGGGAGACCCAGTACTTC. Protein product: CASIPGKGWETQYF.

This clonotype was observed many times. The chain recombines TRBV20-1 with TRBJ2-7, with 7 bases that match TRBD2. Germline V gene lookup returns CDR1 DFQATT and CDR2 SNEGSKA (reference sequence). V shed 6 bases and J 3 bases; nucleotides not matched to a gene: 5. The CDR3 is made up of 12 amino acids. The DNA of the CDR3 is TGCAGTGCCCGAGGGAGGGTCTACGAGCAGTACTTC. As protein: CSARGRVYEQYF.

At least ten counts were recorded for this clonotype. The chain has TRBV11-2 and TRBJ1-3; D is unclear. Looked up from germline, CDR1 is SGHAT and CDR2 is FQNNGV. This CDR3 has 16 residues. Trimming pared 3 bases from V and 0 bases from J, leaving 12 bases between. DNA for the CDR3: TGTGCCAGCAGCTTTTCGGGTCCCTTCTCTGGAAACACCATATATTTT. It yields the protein CASSFSGPFSGNTIYF.

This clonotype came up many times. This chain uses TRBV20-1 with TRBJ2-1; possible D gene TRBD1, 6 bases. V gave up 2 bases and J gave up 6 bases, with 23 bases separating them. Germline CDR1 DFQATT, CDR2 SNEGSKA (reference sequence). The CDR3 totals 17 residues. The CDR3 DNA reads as TGCAGTGCTAGACCAACCCTGGGGACATACTTTTCCAATGAGCAGTTCTTC. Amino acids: CSARPTLGTYFSNEQFF.

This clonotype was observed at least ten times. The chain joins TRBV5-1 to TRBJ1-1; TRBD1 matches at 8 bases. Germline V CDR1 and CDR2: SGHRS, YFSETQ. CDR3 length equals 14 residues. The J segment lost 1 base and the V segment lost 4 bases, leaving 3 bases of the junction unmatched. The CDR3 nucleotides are TGCGCCAGCAGCCCAGGGACAGGGAACACTGAAGCTTTCTTT. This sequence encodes CASSPGTGNTEAFF.

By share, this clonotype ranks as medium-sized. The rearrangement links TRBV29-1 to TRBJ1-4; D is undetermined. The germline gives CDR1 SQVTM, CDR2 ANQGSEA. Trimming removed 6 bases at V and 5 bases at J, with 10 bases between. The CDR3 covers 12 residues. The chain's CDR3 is CSVGWSNEKLFF. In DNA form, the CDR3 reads TGCAGCGTCGGGTGGTCGAATGAAAAACTGTTTTTT. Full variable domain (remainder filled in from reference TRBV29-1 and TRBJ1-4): SAVISQKPSRDICQRGTSLTIQCQVDSQVTMMFWYRQQPGQSLTLIATANQGSEATYESGFVIDKFPISRPNLTFSTLTVSNMSPEDSSIYLCSVGWSNEKLFFGSGTQLSVL.

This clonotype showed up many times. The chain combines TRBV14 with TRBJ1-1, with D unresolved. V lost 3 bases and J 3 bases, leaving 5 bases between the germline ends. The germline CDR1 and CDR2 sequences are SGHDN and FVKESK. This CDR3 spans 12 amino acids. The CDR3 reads CASSHSYTEAFF. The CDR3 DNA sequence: TGTGCCAGCAGCCATTCGTACACTGAAGCTTTCTTT.

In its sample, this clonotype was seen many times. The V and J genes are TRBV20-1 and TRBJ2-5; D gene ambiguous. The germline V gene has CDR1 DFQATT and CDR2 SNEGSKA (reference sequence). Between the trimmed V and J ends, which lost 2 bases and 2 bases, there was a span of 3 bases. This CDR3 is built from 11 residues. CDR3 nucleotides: TGCAGTGCTAGATCACAAGAGACCCAGTACTTC. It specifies CSARSQETQYF.

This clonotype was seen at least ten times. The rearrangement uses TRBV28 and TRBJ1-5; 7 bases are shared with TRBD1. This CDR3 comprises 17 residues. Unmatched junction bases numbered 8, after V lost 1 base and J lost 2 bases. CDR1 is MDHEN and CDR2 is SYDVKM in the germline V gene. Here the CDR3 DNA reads TGTGCCAGCAGTTTATACAGGGGAGACGTGGGCAATCAGCCCCAGCATTTT. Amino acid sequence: CASSLYRGDVGNQPQHF.

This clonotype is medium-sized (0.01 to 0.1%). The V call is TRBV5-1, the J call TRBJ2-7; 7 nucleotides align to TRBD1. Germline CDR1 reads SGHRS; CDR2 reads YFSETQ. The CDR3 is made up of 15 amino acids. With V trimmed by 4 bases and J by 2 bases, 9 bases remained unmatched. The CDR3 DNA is TGCGCCAGCAGCGGGTCGTTTGGGACAGCCTACGAGCAGTACTTC. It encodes CASSGSFGTAYEQYF.

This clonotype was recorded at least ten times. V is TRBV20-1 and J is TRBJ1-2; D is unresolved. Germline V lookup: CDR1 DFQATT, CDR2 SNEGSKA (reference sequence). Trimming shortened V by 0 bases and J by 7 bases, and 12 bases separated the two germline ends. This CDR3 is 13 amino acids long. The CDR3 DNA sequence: TGCAGTGCTAGAGACCCCTCCCGGCTTGGCTACACCTTC. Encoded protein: CSARDPSRLGYTF.